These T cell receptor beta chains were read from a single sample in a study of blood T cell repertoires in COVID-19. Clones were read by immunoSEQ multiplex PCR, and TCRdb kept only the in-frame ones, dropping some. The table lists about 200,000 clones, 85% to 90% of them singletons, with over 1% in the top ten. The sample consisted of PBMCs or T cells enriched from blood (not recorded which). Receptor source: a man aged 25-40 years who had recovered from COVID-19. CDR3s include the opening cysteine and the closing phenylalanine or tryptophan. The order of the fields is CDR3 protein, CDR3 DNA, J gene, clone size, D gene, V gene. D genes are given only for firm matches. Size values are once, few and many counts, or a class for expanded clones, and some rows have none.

CDR3 protein: CASTDSPDYEQYF
CDR3 DNA: TGTGCCAGCACCGACAGTCCCGACTACGAGCAGTACTTC
J gene: TRBJ2-7
clone size: -
D gene: -
V gene: TRBV6-5

CDR3 protein: CASSARGGSTDTQYF
CDR3 DNA: TGTGCCAGCAGCGCCCGAGGGGGAAGCACAGATACGCAGTATTTT
J gene: TRBJ2-3
clone size: -
D gene: -
V gene: TRBV7-9

CDR3 protein: CASTRDRVAYQPQHF
CDR3 DNA: TGTGCCAGTACCCGGGACAGGGTAGCCTATCAGCCCCAGCATTTT
J gene: TRBJ1-5
clone size: -
D gene: TRBD1
V gene: TRBV19

CDR3 protein: CASSVDPYPAGSDNEQFF
CDR3 DNA: TGTGCCAGCAGCGTAGACCCTTACCCCGCCGGGTCCGACAATGAGCAGTTCTTC
J gene: TRBJ2-1
clone size: -
D gene: -
V gene: TRBV9

CDR3 protein: CSVDGQGADTQYF
CDR3 DNA: TGCAGCGTTGATGGCCAGGGCGCAGATACGCAGTATTTT
J gene: TRBJ2-3
clone size: -
D gene: -
V gene: TRBV29-1

CDR3 protein: CASSYGQGGINEQFF
CDR3 DNA: TGTGCCAGCAGTTACGGACAGGGAGGGATCAATGAGCAGTTCTTC
J gene: TRBJ2-1
clone size: -
D gene: -
V gene: TRBV6-5

CDR3 protein: CASSLTDPSGGAGETQYF
CDR3 DNA: TGTGCCAGCAGCCTCACTGATCCTAGCGGGGGGGCTGGAGAGACCCAGTACTTC
J gene: TRBJ2-5
clone size: -
D gene: TRBD2
V gene: TRBV7-2

CDR3 protein: CASSPGQDIHQPQHF
CDR3 DNA: TGTGCCAGCAGCCCGGGACAGGACATCCATCAGCCCCAGCATTTT
J gene: TRBJ1-5
clone size: -
D gene: TRBD1
V gene: TRBV5-8

CDR3 protein: CASSPGQGRLGRETQYF
CDR3 DNA: TGTGCCAGCAGCCCGGGACAGGGAAGATTGGGTAGAGAGACCCAGTACTTC
J gene: TRBJ2-5
clone size: -
D gene: TRBD1
V gene: TRBV5-6

CDR3 protein: CASSLAGDTQYF
CDR3 DNA: TGTGCCAGCAGCCTAGCGGGAGATACGCAGTATTTT
J gene: TRBJ2-3
clone size: -
D gene: TRBD2
V gene: TRBV11-2

CDR3 protein: CASSPRTGSPNTIYF
CDR3 DNA: TGTGCCAGCAGCCCAAGGACAGGGTCTCCAAACACCATATATTTT
J gene: TRBJ1-3
clone size: -
D gene: TRBD1
V gene: TRBV9

CDR3 protein: CASSKKRTSGYNEQFF
CDR3 DNA: TGTGCCAGCAGTAAAAAGAGGACTAGCGGATACAATGAGCAGTTCTTC
J gene: TRBJ2-1
clone size: -
D gene: TRBD2
V gene: TRBV6-2/TRBV6-3

CDR3 protein: CASSPTGRGGRETQYF
CDR3 DNA: TGTGCCAGCAGCCCCACAGGGCGGGGGGGCCGAGAGACCCAGTACTTC
J gene: TRBJ2-5
clone size: once
D gene: TRBD2
V gene: TRBV14

CDR3 protein: CASSLQGNEQFF
CDR3 DNA: TGTGCCAGCAGTTTACAGGGAAATGAGCAGTTCTTC
J gene: TRBJ2-1
clone size: -
D gene: -
V gene: TRBV12-3/TRBV12-4

CDR3 protein: CASSFETYEQYF
CDR3 DNA: TGTGCCAGCAGCTTTGAGACCTACGAGCAGTACTTC
J gene: TRBJ2-7
clone size: -
D gene: -
V gene: TRBV5-5

CDR3 protein: CASSGRGSRRNYGYTF
CDR3 DNA: TGTGCCAGCAGCGGAAGGGGGAGCAGGAGAAACTATGGCTACACCTTC
J gene: TRBJ1-2
clone size: once
D gene: -
V gene: TRBV21-1

CDR3 protein: CASSGLARHYEQYF
CDR3 DNA: TGTGCCAGCAGTGGTTTAGCGAGGCACTACGAGCAGTACTTC
J gene: TRBJ2-7
clone size: -
D gene: -
V gene: TRBV2

CDR3 protein: CASSPRDREHTDTQYF
CDR3 DNA: TGTGCCAGCAGCCCCCGGGACAGGGAGCACACAGATACGCAGTATTTT
J gene: TRBJ2-3
clone size: -
D gene: TRBD1
V gene: TRBV7-9

CDR3 protein: CASSLVGQGNQPQHF
CDR3 DNA: TGTGCCAGCAGCTTAGTAGGACAGGGCAATCAGCCCCAGCATTTT
J gene: TRBJ1-5
clone size: -
D gene: TRBD1
V gene: TRBV7-2

CDR3 protein: CASSHGTGGITTNEKLFF
CDR3 DNA: TGTGCCAGCAGCCACGGGACAGGGGGCATCACAACTAATGAAAAACTGTTTTTT
J gene: TRBJ1-4
clone size: -
D gene: TRBD1
V gene: TRBV2